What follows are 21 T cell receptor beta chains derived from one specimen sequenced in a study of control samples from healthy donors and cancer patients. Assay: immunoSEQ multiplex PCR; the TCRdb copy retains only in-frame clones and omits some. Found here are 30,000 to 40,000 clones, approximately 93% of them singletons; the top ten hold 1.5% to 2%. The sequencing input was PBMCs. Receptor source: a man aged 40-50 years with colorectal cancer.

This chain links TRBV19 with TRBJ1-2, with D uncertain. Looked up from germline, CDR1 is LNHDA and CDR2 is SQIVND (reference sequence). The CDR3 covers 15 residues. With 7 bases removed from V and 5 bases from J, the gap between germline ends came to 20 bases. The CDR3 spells CASTSNSGYLYGYTF. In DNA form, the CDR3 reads TGTGCCAGTACGTCCAATTCTGGATACCTTTATGGCTACACCTTC.

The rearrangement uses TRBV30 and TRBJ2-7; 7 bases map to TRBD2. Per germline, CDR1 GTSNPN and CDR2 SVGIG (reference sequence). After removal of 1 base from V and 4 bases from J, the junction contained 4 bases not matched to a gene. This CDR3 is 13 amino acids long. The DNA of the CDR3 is TGTGCCTGGAGTGGGGGGGGATCATACGAGCAGTACTTC. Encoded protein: CAWSGGGSYEQYF.

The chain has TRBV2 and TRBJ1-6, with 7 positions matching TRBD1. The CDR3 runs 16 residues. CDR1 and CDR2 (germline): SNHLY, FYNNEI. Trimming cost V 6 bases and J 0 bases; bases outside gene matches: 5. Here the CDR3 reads CASRTGRRSYNSPLHF. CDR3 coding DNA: TGTGCCAGCAGGACAGGGAGACGCTCCTATAATTCACCCCTCCACTTT.

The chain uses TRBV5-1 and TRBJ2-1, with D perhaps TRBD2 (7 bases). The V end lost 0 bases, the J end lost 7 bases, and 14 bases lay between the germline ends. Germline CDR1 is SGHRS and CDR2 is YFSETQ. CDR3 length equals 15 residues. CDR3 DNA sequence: TGCGCCAGCAGCTTGGCCCAGGGAGGGGGAAATGAGCAGTTCTTC. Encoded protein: CASSLAQGGGNEQFF.

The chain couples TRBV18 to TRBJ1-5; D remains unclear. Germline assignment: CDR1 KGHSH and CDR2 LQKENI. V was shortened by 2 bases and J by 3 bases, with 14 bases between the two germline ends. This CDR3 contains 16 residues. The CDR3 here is CASSPEGGGFNQPQHF. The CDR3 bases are TGTGCCAGCTCACCAGAGGGTGGCGGTTTCAATCAGCCCCAGCATTTT.

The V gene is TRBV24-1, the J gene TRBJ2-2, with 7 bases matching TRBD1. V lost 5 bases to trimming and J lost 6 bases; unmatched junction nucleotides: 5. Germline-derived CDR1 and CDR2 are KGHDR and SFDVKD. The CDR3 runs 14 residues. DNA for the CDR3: TGTGCCACCAGTGGTTATACAGGGGCCGGGGAGCTGTTTTTT. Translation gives CATSGYTGAGELFF.

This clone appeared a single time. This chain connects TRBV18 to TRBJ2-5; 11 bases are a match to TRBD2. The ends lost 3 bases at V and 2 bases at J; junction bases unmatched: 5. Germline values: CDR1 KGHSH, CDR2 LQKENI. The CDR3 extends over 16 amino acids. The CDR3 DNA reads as TGTGCCAGCTCACCGATACTAGCGGGGGTACAAGAGACCCAGTACTTC. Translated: CASSPILAGVQETQYF. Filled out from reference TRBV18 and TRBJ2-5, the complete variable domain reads NAGVMQNPRHLVRRRGQEARLRCSPMKGHSHVYWYRQLPEEGLKFMVYLQKENIIDESGMPKERFSAEFPKEGPSILRIQQVVRGDSAAYFCASSPILAGVQETQYFGPGTRLLVL.

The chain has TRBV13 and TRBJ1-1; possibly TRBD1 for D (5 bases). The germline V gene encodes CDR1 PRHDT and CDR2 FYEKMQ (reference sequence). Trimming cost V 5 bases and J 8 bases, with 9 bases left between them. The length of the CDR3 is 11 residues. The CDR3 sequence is CASSLRTEAFF. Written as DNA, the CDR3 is TGTGCCAGCAGCCTTAGGACAGAAGCTTTCTTT.

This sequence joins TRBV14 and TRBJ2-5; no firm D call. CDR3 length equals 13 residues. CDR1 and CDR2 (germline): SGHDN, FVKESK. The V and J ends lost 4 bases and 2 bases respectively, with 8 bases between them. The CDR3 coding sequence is TGTGCCAGCAGCCCGGTCGGACAAGAGACCCAGTACTTC. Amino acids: CASSPVGQETQYF.

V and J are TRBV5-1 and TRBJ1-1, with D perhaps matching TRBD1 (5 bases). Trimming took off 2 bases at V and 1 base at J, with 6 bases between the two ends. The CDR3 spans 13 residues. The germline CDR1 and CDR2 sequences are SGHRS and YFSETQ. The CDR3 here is CASSFTGNTEAFF. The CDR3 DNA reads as TGCGCCAGCAGCTTTACAGGGAACACTGAAGCTTTCTTT.

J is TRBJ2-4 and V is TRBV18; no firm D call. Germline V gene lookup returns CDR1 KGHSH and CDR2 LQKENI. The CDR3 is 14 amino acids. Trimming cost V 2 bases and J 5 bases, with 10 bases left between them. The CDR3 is CASSPDGAENIQYF. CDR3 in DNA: TGTGCCAGCTCACCAGACGGAGCTGAAAACATTCAGTACTTC.

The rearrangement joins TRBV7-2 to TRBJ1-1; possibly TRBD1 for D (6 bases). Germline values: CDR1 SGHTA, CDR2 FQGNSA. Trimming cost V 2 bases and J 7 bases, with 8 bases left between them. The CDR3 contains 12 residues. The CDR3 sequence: CASSLQGFEAFF. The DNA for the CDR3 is TGTGCCAGCAGCTTACAGGGGTTTGAAGCTTTCTTT.

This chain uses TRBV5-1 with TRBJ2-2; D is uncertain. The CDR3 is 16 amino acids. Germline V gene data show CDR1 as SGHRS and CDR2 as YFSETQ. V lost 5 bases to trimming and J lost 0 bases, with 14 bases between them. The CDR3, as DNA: TGCGCCAGCAGGGTGACTCCAACGGCGAACACCGGGGAGCTGTTTTTT. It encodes CASRVTPTANTGELFF.

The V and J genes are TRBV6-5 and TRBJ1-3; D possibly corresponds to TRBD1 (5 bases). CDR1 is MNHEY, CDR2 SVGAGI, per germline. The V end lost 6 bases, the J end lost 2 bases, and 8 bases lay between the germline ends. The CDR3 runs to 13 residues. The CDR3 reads CASRGTAGNTIYF. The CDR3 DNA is TGTGCCAGCAGGGGGACCGCTGGAAACACCATATATTTT.

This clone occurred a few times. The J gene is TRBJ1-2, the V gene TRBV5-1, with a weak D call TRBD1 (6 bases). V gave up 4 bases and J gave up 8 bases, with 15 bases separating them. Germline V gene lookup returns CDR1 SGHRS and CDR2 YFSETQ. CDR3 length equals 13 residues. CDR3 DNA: TGCGCCAGCAGCCCGGGGGGGGCGCAGGGCTACACCTTC. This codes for CASSPGGAQGYTF.

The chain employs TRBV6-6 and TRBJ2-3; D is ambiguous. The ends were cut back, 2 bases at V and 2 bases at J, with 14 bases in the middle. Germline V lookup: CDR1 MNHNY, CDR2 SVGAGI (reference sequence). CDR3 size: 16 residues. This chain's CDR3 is CASSYRLLVSTDTQYF. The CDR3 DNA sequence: TGTGCCAGCAGTTACCGCCTCCTTGTTTCCACAGATACGCAGTATTTT.

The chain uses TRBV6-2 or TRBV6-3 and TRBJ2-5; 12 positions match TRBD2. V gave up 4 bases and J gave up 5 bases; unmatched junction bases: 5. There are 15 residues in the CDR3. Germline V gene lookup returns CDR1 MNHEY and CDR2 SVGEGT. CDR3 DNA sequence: TGTGCCAGCAGTTTCGGACTAGCGGGGTCGGAGACCCAGTACTTC. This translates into CASSFGLAGSETQYF.

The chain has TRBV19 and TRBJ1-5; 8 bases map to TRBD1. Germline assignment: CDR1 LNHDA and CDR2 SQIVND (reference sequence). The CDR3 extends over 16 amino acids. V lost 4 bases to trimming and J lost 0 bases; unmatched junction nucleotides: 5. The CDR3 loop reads CASSRRTGNSNQPQHF. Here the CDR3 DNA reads TGTGCCAGTAGTAGAAGGACAGGGAATAGCAATCAGCCCCAGCATTTT. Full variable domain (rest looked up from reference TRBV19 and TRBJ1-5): DGGITQSPKYLFRKEGQNVTLSCEQNLNHDAMYWYRQDPGQGLRLIYYSQIVNDFQKGDIAEGYSVSREKKESFPLTVTSAQKNPTAFYLCASSRRTGNSNQPQHFGDGTRLSIL.

CDR3 DNA sequence: TGTGCCAGCAGCTTTGCAGACTCGAACACTGAAGCTTTCTTT. This encodes CASSFADSNTEAFF. The chain couples TRBV5-5 to TRBJ1-1; D is ambiguous. The V gene lost 2 bases and the J gene lost 1 base, with 9 bases spanning the gap. Germline V CDR1 and CDR2: SGHKS, YYEKEE (reference sequence). There are 14 residues in the CDR3.

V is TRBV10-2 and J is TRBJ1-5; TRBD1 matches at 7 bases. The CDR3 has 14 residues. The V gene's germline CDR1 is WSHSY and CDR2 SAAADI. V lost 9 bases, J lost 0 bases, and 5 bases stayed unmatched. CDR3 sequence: CASQGGYSNQPQHF. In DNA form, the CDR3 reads TGCGCCAGTCAAGGGGGCTATAGCAATCAGCCCCAGCATTTT.

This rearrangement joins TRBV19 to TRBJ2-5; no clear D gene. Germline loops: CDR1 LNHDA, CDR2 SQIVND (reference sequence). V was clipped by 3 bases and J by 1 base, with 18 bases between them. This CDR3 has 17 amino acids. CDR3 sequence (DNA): TGTGCCAGTAGTATGGGTACCAGAGAACGCCTCCAAGAGACCCAGTACTTC. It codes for CASSMGTRERLQETQYF.